The clone carrying this TCR beta chain showed up many times. Its antigen is currently unknown. The CDR3 sequence is 15 residues long. Trimming removed 1 base from V and 4 bases from J; junction bases left unmatched: 7. Germline CDR1 reads SGHTA; CDR2 reads FQGNSA. One entry per CDR3 protein results from TCRdb running MiXCR on the 5' RACE reads. There are just under 600,000 distinct CDR3 sequences in the sample; less than 15% occur only once, and over 12% lies in the top ten. This sample is drawn from a study of T cells after yellow fever vaccination. Study-wide results and caveats: Reappearance after the booster was seen for most primary-vaccination clones, at 96% CD4 and more than 80% CD8.

The V and J genes are TRBV7-2 and TRBJ2-7; TRBD2 aligns across 7 bases. The receptor was isolated from a man in his thirties or forties who received the YFV17D yellow fever vaccine. Material: PBMCs, obtained on the day of the yellow fever booster vaccination. The CDR3 sequence is CASSLGAGETYEQYF. For the CDR3, the DNA is TGTGCCAGCAGCTTAGGGGCGGGAGAGACTTACGAGCAGTACTTC.